This TCR beta chain originates from a study of blood T cells in healthy people across ages. The CDR3 sequence is 12 residues long. In germline, CDR1 is SQVTM, CDR2 ANQGSEA. Losses at the gene ends were 7 bases for V and 0 bases for J; bases not matched to a gene: 3. Isolated PBMCs totaled at least 7 million in each sample. Using a J-beta primer mix together with a sample-barcoded 5' primer, a second PCR was run for roughly 6 to 11 cycles. Using its own MiXCR run on the 5' RACE reads, TCRdb lists one record per CDR3 protein. The sample lists around 1,000,000 distinct CDR3 sequences, roughly a quarter occurring once. The sample was also linked to a second study, of T cells of mothers and their children.

The sequence was obtained from a girl aged 2-10 years in good health. The sample consisted of blood. The rearrangement uses TRBV29-1 and TRBJ2-7; 7 nucleotides line up with TRBD1. The CDR3 reads CSGRDSSYEQYF. The CDR3 DNA reads TGCAGCGGCCGGGACAGCTCCTACGAGCAGTACTTC.